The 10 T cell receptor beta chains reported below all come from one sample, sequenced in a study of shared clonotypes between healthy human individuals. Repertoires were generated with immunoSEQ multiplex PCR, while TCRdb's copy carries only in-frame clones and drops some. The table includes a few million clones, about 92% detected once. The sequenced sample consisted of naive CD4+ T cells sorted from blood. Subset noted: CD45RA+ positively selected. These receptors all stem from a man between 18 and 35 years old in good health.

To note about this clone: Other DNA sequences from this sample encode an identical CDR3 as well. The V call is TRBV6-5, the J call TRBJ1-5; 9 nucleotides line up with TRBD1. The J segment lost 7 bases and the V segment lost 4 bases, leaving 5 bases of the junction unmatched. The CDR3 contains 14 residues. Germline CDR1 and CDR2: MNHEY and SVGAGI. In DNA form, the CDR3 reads TGTGCCAGCAGTTCGGGACAGGGACGGCAGCCCCAGCATTTT. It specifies CASSSGQGRQPQHF.

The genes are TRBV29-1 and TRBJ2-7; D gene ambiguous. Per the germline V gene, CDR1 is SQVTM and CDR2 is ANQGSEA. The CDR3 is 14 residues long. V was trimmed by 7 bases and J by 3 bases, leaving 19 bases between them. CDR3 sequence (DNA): TGCAGCGGAGGACGCTACCTTGGTAGCTACGAGCAGTACTTC. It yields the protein CSGGRYLGSYEQYF.

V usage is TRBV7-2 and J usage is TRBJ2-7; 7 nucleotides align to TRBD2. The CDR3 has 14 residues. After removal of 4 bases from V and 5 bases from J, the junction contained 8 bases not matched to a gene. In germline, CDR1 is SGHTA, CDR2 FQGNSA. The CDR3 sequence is CASSSGGGANEQYF. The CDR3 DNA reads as TGTGCCAGCAGCTCCGGGGGAGGGGCGAACGAGCAGTACTTC.

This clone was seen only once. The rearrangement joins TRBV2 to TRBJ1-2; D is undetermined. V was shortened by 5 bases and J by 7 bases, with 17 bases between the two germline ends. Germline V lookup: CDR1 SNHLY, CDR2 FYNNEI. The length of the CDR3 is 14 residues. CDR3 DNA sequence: TGTGCCAGCAGTTTGACCCCAGCGGTCGGTGGCTACACCTTC. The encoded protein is CASSLTPAVGGYTF.

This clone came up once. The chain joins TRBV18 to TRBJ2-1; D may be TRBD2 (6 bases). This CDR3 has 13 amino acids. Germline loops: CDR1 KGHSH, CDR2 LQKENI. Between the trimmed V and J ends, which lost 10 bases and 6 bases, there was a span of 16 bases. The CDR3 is CATSQKGGNEQFF. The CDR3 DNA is TGTGCCACCTCGCAGAAGGGAGGCAATGAGCAGTTCTTC.

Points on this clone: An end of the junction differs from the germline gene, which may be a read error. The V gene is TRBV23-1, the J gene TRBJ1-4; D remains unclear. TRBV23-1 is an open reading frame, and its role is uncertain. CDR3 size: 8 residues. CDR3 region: CASSQSIF. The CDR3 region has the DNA TGCGCCAGCAGTCAATCCATTTTT.

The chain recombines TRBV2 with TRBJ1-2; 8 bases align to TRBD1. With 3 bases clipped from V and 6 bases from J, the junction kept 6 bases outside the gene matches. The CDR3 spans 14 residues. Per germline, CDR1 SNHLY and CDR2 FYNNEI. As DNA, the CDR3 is TGTGCCAGCAGTGAGGATTGGACAGGGAATGGCTACACCTTC. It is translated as CASSEDWTGNGYTF.

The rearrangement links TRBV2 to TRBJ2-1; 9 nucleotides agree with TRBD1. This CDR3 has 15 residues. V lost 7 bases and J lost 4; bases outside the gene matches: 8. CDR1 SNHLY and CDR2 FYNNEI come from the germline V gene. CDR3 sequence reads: CASKSDRGGYNEQFF. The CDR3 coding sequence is TGTGCCAGCAAGAGCGACAGGGGGGGATACAATGAGCAGTTCTTC. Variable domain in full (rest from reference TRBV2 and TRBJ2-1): EPEVTQTPSHQVTQMGQEVILRCVPISNHLYFYWYRQILGQKVEFLVSFYNNEISEKSEIFDDQFSVERPDGSNFTLKIRSTKLEDSAMYFCASKSDRGGYNEQFFGPGTRLTVL.

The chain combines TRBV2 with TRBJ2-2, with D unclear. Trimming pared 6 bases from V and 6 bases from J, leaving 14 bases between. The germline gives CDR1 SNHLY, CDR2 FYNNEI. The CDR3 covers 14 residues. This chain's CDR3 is CASRGNSHPGELFF. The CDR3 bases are TGTGCCAGCAGGGGAAACAGCCACCCCGGGGAGCTGTTTTTT.

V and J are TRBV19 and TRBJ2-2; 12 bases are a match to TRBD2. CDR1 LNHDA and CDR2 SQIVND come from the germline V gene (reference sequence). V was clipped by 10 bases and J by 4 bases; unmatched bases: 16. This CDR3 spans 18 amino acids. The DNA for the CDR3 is TGTGCCACAGCTTTCTTTCGGACTAGCGGGGAACCCACCGGGGAGCTGTTTTTT. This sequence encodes CATAFFRTSGEPTGELFF.